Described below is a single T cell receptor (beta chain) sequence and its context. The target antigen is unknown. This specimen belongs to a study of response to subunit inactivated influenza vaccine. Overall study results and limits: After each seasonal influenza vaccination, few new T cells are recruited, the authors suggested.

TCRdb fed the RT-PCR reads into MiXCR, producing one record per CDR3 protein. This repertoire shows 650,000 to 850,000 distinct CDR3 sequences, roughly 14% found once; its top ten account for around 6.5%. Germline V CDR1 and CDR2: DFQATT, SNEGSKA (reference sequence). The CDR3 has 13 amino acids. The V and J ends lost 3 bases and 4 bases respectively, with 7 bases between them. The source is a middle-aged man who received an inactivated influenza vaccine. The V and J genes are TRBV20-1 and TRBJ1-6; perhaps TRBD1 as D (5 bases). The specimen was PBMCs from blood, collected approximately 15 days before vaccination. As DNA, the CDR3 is TGCAGTGCTAGTTCAGGGTATAATTCACCCCTCCACTTT. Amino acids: CSASSGYNSPLHF.